These 6 T cell receptor beta chains were sequenced from one sample in a study of T-cell memory formation after mild COVID-19 (dated by TCRdb to the early 2020s). Preparation of the library involved 5' RACE. Sequenced on an Illumina NovaSeq 6000. TCRdb itself trimmed the public reads at Q25 with fastp, ran MiXCR and retained productive beta chains. One record per CDR3 amino acid sequence lists the most common genes and DNA. This sample is represented by 350,000 to 400,000 distinct CDR3 sequences; around 21% of them were singletons. The ten most abundant clones make up roughly an eighth of the sample. Source material: PBMCs or a T cell subset sorted from them (not recorded which). The receptors here all came from an adult woman who had mild COVID-19 (a few samples of this study predate the infection). The sample titles of this study are shuffled in the database, so cell type and time point are left out; the donor was told from shared clones.

The rearrangement links TRBV5-8 to TRBJ2-7; 7 bases line up with TRBD1. This CDR3 contains 17 residues. The ends lost 2 bases at V and 4 bases at J; junction bases unmatched: 15. CDR1 and CDR2 from the germline V gene are SGHTS and YDEGEE. CDR3 DNA: TGTGCCAGCAGCTTTAAAACCGGGACAGTCCAACATTACGAGCAGTACTTC. The encoded protein is CASSFKTGTVQHYEQYF.

The V gene is TRBV25-1, the J gene TRBJ2-3; the D is unclear. Germline V gives CDR1 MGHDK, CDR2 SYGVNS. The CDR3 spans 13 residues. V gave up 4 bases and J gave up 6 bases, with 11 bases separating them. The CDR3 loop is CASSAWVEDTQYF. The CDR3, as DNA: TGTGCCAGCAGTGCTTGGGTGGAGGATACGCAGTATTTT.

This clonotype was counted ten times or more. This chain links TRBV12-3 or TRBV12-4 with TRBJ2-4; the D gene is possibly TRBD2 (7 bases). Trimming shortened V by 1 base and J by 6 bases, and 19 bases separated the two germline ends. This CDR3 region has 17 residues. In DNA, the CDR3 is TGTGCCAGCAGTTTAGAGGGGGGGACCCTTGGGAGAAACATTCAGTACTTC. Translating gives CASSLEGGTLGRNIQYF.

In this sample, this clonotype turned up a few times. The chain is built from TRBV18 and TRBJ2-1, with 8 nucleotides matching TRBD2. Germline V gene data show CDR1 as KGHSH and CDR2 as LQKENI. The CDR3 consists of 17 residues. Trimming removed 8 bases from V and 0 bases from J; junction bases left unmatched: 12. CDR3 DNA sequence: TGTGCCAGCACGGGGGGGAGGAGCGCGAGCTCCTACAATGAGCAGTTCTTC. This codes for CASTGGRSASSYNEQFF.

This clonotype appeared once. The chain recombines TRBV20-1 with TRBJ1-2; 8 bases map to TRBD1. CDR1 DFQATT and CDR2 SNEGSKA come from the germline V gene (reference sequence). V was pared by 5 bases and J by 2 bases, with 10 bases of the junction left unmatched. The CDR3 is 15 residues long. The CDR3 reads CSAPGGALGNYGYTF. In nucleotides, the CDR3 is TGCAGTGCTCCAGGGGGCGCATTGGGAAACTATGGCTACACCTTC.

V and J are TRBV7-3 and TRBJ1-6, with 7 nucleotides matching TRBD1. CDR1 SGHTA and CDR2 FQGTGA come from the germline V gene. The CDR3 covers 14 residues. J gave up 10 bases and V 5 bases, and 8 bases lay outside the gene matches. In nucleotides, the CDR3 is TGTGCCAGCAGCACAGGGGTGCTAGGGTCACCCCTCCACTTT. This codes for CASSTGVLGSPLHF.